This is a list of T cell receptor beta chains from one sample in a study of OX40 agonist ivuxolimab in advanced cancers. Sequencing used immunoSEQ multiplex PCR; TCRdb keeps in-frame clones, though not all of them. Here the sample spans around 80,000 clones, approximately 84% being singletons. Sequences were derived from CD4+ or CD8+ T cells sorted from blood, sampled in a trial of the OX40 agonist ivuxolimab. The receptors stem from an adult with an advanced solid tumor such as melanoma, head and neck, liver or kidney cancer. The CDR3 runs from the conserved cysteine through the conserved F or W. The order of the fields is clone size, D gene, V gene, J gene, CDR3 DNA, CDR3 protein. The D gene is left open where the match is weak. Clone size is given for some rows only: seen once, a few or many times, or a class if the clone is expanded.

clone_size: .; d_call: .; v_call: TRBV28; j_call: TRBJ1-4; cdr3_nt: TGTGCCAGCAGTTTAGCCCCTTTCTTAGAAGCAACTAATGAAAAACTGTTTTTT; cdr3_aa: CASSLAPFLEATNEKLFF
clone_size: .; d_call: .; v_call: TRBV27; j_call: TRBJ2-7; cdr3_nt: TGTGCCAGCAGTCTATTCCGGGAAAAAGCACCGTACGAGCAGTACTTC; cdr3_aa: CASSLFREKAPYEQYF
clone_size: .; d_call: .; v_call: TRBV27; j_call: TRBJ1-1; cdr3_nt: TGTGCCAGCAGTTTTGATTCTATGAACACTGAAGCTTTCTTT; cdr3_aa: CASSFDSMNTEAFF
clone_size: few; d_call: TRBD1; v_call: TRBV6-4; j_call: TRBJ2-6; cdr3_nt: TGTGCCAGCAGCGAAGGGACAGGGGGGCTCTCTGGGGCCAACGTCCTGACTTTC; cdr3_aa: CASSEGTGGLSGANVLTF
clone_size: .; d_call: TRBD1; v_call: TRBV7-2; j_call: TRBJ2-2; cdr3_nt: TGTGCCAGCAGCTATCTACAGGGGGCCGCCGGGGAGCTGTTTTTT; cdr3_aa: CASSYLQGAAGELFF
clone_size: .; d_call: .; v_call: TRBV6-5; j_call: TRBJ1-3; cdr3_nt: TGTGCCAGCAGGATGGAGTCCGGCTCTGGAAACACCATATATTTT; cdr3_aa: CASRMESGSGNTIYF
clone_size: .; d_call: .; v_call: TRBV10-1; j_call: TRBJ2-5; cdr3_nt: TGCGCCAGCAGTGAGGATCTCGGTCCGCAAGAGACCCAGTACTTC; cdr3_aa: CASSEDLGPQETQYF
clone_size: .; d_call: TRBD1; v_call: TRBV5-6; j_call: TRBJ1-1; cdr3_nt: TGTGCCAGCAGTAGGGGACAGGTGATGAACACTGAAGCTTTCTTT; cdr3_aa: CASSRGQVMNTEAFF
clone_size: once; d_call: .; v_call: TRBV25-1; j_call: TRBJ2-5; cdr3_nt: TGTGCCAGCAGTGATTCCGGGACGAACCAAGAGACCCAGTACTTC; cdr3_aa: CASSDSGTNQETQYF
clone_size: few; d_call: .; v_call: TRBV30; j_call: TRBJ1-4; cdr3_nt: TGTGCCTGGAGAAATTTAAGGGGGGTGAATGAAAAACTGTTTTTT; cdr3_aa: CAWRNLRGVNEKLFF
clone_size: once; d_call: TRBD1; v_call: TRBV6-6; j_call: TRBJ1-6; cdr3_nt: TGTGCCAGCAGTCCAAATTCCGGGACAGACGGAATCCTCCTCCACTTT; cdr3_aa: CASSPNSGTDGILLHF
clone_size: few; d_call: .; v_call: TRBV10-2; j_call: TRBJ2-5; cdr3_nt: TGCGCCAGCCGGGACCAGGGGTTTGAGACCCAGTACTTC; cdr3_aa: CASRDQGFETQYF
clone_size: .; d_call: .; v_call: TRBV18; j_call: TRBJ1-2; cdr3_nt: TGTGCCAGCTCACCATTAGGCAGGGACTATGGCTACACCTTC; cdr3_aa: CASSPLGRDYGYTF
clone_size: .; d_call: TRBD1; v_call: TRBV4-3; j_call: TRBJ1-2; cdr3_nt: TGCGCCAGCAGCCAAGATTACCAGGGGGCGGTTGGCTACACCTTC; cdr3_aa: CASSQDYQGAVGYTF
clone_size: .; d_call: .; v_call: TRBV11-2; j_call: TRBJ1-6; cdr3_nt: TGTGCCAGCAGCTTAGTCAGGGGCGTCTCCTATAATTCACCCCTCCACTTT; cdr3_aa: CASSLVRGVSYNSPLHF
clone_size: .; d_call: TRBD1; v_call: TRBV18; j_call: TRBJ2-2; cdr3_nt: TGTGCCAGCTCAGAGGGACAGGGGACGAACACCGGGGAGCTGTTTTTT; cdr3_aa: CASSEGQGTNTGELFF
clone_size: few; d_call: .; v_call: TRBV11-2; j_call: TRBJ2-1; cdr3_nt: TGTGCCAGCAGCCAAGAACAGATACTTTACAATGAGCAGTTCTTC; cdr3_aa: CASSQEQILYNEQFF
clone_size: .; d_call: .; v_call: TRBV7-2; j_call: TRBJ1-2; cdr3_nt: TGTGCCAGCAGCTTCGGGACCACGATTGGCTATGGCTACACCTTC; cdr3_aa: CASSFGTTIGYGYTF
clone_size: once; d_call: .; v_call: TRBV7-2; j_call: TRBJ2-5; cdr3_nt: TGTGCCAGCACAAAGGGGGGGGTCGCGGAGACCCAGTACTTC; cdr3_aa: CASTKGGVAETQYF